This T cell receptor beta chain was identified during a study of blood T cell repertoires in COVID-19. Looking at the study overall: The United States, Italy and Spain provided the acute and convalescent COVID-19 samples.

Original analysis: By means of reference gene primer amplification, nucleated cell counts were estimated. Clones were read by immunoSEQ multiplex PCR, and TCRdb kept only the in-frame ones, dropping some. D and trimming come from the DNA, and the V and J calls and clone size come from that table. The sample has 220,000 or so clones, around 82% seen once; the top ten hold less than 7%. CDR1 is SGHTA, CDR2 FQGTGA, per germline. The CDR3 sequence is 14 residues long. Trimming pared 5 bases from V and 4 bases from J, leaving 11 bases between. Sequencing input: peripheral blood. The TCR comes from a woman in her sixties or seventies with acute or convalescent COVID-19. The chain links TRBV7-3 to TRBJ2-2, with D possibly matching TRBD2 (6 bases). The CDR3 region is CASSRKEGTGELFF. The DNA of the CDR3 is TGTGCCAGCAGCCGAAAGGAGGGCACCGGGGAGCTGTTTTTT.